The source of this T cell receptor beta chain is a study of blood T cell repertoires in COVID-19. Study-wide background: COVID-19 samples collected from the United States, Italy and Spain covered acute and convalescent phases.

In this sample, this clone is medium-sized. The CDR3 runs to 10 residues. Trimming removed 7 bases from V and 6 bases from J, with 4 bases in between. Germline lookup yields CDR1 MNHEY and CDR2 SMNVEV (reference sequence). Profiling relied on immunoSEQ multiplex PCR, and the TCRdb table lists in-frame clones only, not all of them. The top ten hold roughly 6.5% of the sample, which has under 65,000 clones, roughly 89% seen once. The sequencing sample was made of peripheral blood. This receptor was identified in a woman in her sixties or seventies with COVID-19, enrolled during active disease. The gene calls are TRBV27 and TRBJ2-1; no definite D call. CDR3 sequence reads: CASNRNEQFF. CDR3 DNA: TGTGCCAGCAATCGCAATGAGCAGTTCTTC.